This T cell receptor beta chain was profiled in a study of Tregs in tolerant kidney transplant recipients. Germline V lookup: CDR1 LNHNV, CDR2 YYDKDF (reference sequence). Trimming left V 1 base short and J 2 bases short, with 18 bases between. This CDR3 region has 19 residues. Libraries were prepared by immunoSEQ multiplex PCR; TCRdb keeps only in-frame clonotypes and omits some of them. The data show about 240,000 clones, with around 82% seen just once and about 0.68% held by the top ten. This receptor was identified in a human donor in good health. The chain combines TRBV15 with TRBJ1-6; perhaps TRBD1 as D (5 bases). The sample consisted of CD4+ T cells from blood. CDR3 sequence reads: CATSRVLGREGTYNSPLHF. DNA of the CDR3: TGTGCCACCAGCAGAGTCCTGGGGAGAGAGGGGACCTATAATTCACCCCTCCACTTT.